This is a list of T cell receptor beta chains from one sample in a study of T cell responses to AZD1222 COVID-19 vaccine. Assay: immunoSEQ multiplex PCR; the TCRdb copy retains only in-frame clones and omits some. The table lists 150,000 to 180,000 clones, over 80% of them singletons, with about 9.8% in the top ten. The sample in question was peripheral blood, obtained 28 days after the second AZD1222 dose. All receptors derive from an adult who received the AZD1222 COVID-19 vaccine. Each CDR3 is given with its conserved first and last residue. D genes are given only for firm matches.

J gene: TRBJ1-1
V gene: TRBV25-1
D gene: NA
CDR3 protein: CASSDPGRPAFF

J gene: TRBJ1-3
V gene: TRBV11-3
D gene: NA
CDR3 protein: CASSSGGTAGNTIYF

J gene: TRBJ1-3
V gene: TRBV7-2
D gene: NA
CDR3 protein: CASSPGSGTFASGNTIYF

J gene: TRBJ2-2
V gene: TRBV19
D gene: NA
CDR3 protein: CASSRTALGTGELFF

J gene: TRBJ2-1
V gene: TRBV30
D gene: NA
CDR3 protein: CAWRVNGGHNEQFF

J gene: TRBJ2-1
V gene: TRBV10-1
D gene: NA
CDR3 protein: CASRGPNVGLSSYNEQFF

J gene: TRBJ1-1
V gene: TRBV6-4
D gene: NA
CDR3 protein: CASSVDQNTEAFF

J gene: TRBJ1-2
V gene: TRBV5-1
D gene: TRBD1
CDR3 protein: CASSTKAGGGGYTF

J gene: TRBJ2-3
V gene: TRBV7-2
D gene: TRBD1
CDR3 protein: CASSPSAGGYTDTQYF

J gene: TRBJ2-7
V gene: TRBV11-2
D gene: NA
CDR3 protein: CASSLRGALYEQYF

J gene: TRBJ2-5
V gene: TRBV12-5
D gene: NA
CDR3 protein: CASGFDLEWAQYF

J gene: TRBJ2-1
V gene: TRBV27
D gene: NA
CDR3 protein: CASSSPRERSYNEQFF

J gene: TRBJ2-7
V gene: TRBV19
D gene: NA
CDR3 protein: CASSAYGEQYF

J gene: TRBJ2-3
V gene: TRBV11-2
D gene: TRBD2
CDR3 protein: CASNPAGGDRDTQYF

J gene: TRBJ2-4
V gene: TRBV5-4
D gene: NA
CDR3 protein: CASSLESNGNIQYF

J gene: TRBJ1-3
V gene: TRBV28
D gene: NA
CDR3 protein: CASSSTEGPLSGNTIYF

J gene: TRBJ1-1
V gene: TRBV29-1
D gene: TRBD1
CDR3 protein: CSVGSGRQGRAFF

J gene: TRBJ2-1
V gene: TRBV19
D gene: TRBD2
CDR3 protein: CASSRTSGNSYNEQFF

J gene: TRBJ2-3
V gene: TRBV7-2
D gene: TRBD2
CDR3 protein: CASSPRLQTSGTDTQYF

J gene: TRBJ2-2
V gene: TRBV4-3
D gene: NA
CDR3 protein: CASSNQGRGTGELFF

J gene: TRBJ1-2
V gene: TRBV7-8
D gene: NA
CDR3 protein: CASSLAASSSNYGYTF

J gene: TRBJ2-5
V gene: TRBV5-1
D gene: TRBD2
CDR3 protein: CASSSRLGGVLETQYF

J gene: TRBJ1-4
V gene: TRBV13
D gene: NA
CDR3 protein: CASSLEDEGTNEKLFF

J gene: TRBJ2-1
V gene: TRBV24-1
D gene: NA
CDR3 protein: CATSDSMDAGLYNEQFF

J gene: TRBJ1-6
V gene: TRBV2
D gene: NA
CDR3 protein: CASRASGGGSPLHF

J gene: TRBJ1-1
V gene: TRBV6-5
D gene: TRBD1
CDR3 protein: CASSYFRGPDTEAFF

J gene: TRBJ2-7
V gene: TRBV7-2
D gene: TRBD2
CDR3 protein: CASSRTGTSGSYEQYF

J gene: TRBJ1-2
V gene: TRBV6-5
D gene: TRBD1
CDR3 protein: CASSSRDRGGYGYTF

J gene: TRBJ2-7
V gene: TRBV5-4
D gene: TRBD2
CDR3 protein: CASSLRGGSSYEQYF

J gene: TRBJ1-5
V gene: TRBV4-3
D gene: NA
CDR3 protein: CASSQVRGGQPQHF

J gene: TRBJ2-3
V gene: TRBV4-3
D gene: TRBD2
CDR3 protein: CASSLAGGPTDTQYF

J gene: TRBJ2-1
V gene: TRBV11-2
D gene: TRBD2
CDR3 protein: CASSLYPTRGRIYNEQFF

J gene: TRBJ2-1
V gene: TRBV9
D gene: TRBD1
CDR3 protein: CASSELGQEPYNEQFF

J gene: TRBJ2-2
V gene: TRBV5-1
D gene: TRBD2
CDR3 protein: CASSRASGANTGELFF

J gene: TRBJ1-2
V gene: TRBV6-2/TRBV6-3
D gene: NA
CDR3 protein: CASSQSFSVRRGSGYTF

J gene: TRBJ2-7
V gene: TRBV7-8
D gene: TRBD2
CDR3 protein: CASSLGLRGRKSYEQYF

J gene: TRBJ1-2
V gene: TRBV3-1/TRBV3-2
D gene: NA
CDR3 protein: CASSQLRGNYGYTF

J gene: TRBJ2-1
V gene: TRBV6-6
D gene: NA
CDR3 protein: CASINEGSYNEQFF

J gene: TRBJ1-5
V gene: TRBV20-1
D gene: NA
CDR3 protein: CSAHSGGPQHF

J gene: TRBJ1-1
V gene: TRBV6-5
D gene: NA
CDR3 protein: CASRGLPPVSEAFF

J gene: TRBJ1-4
V gene: TRBV3-1/TRBV3-2
D gene: NA
CDR3 protein: CASSQDGTNEKLFF

J gene: TRBJ2-5
V gene: TRBV29-1
D gene: NA
CDR3 protein: CSVEVPGQQETQYF

J gene: TRBJ1-2
V gene: TRBV14
D gene: NA
CDR3 protein: CASSQAPSGGYTF

J gene: TRBJ2-3
V gene: TRBV29-1
D gene: NA
CDR3 protein: CSAKAADTQYF

J gene: TRBJ2-1
V gene: TRBV28
D gene: TRBD2
CDR3 protein: CASSPPLGTSGRNNEQFF

J gene: TRBJ2-7
V gene: TRBV5-1
D gene: NA
CDR3 protein: CASSPGWGIDEQYF

J gene: TRBJ1-3
V gene: TRBV4-1
D gene: NA
CDR3 protein: CASSQDFRGASGNTIYF

J gene: TRBJ1-6
V gene: TRBV9
D gene: NA
CDR3 protein: CASSVGGNSPLHF

J gene: TRBJ2-2
V gene: TRBV2
D gene: NA
CDR3 protein: CASTGALTGELFF

J gene: TRBJ1-1
V gene: TRBV27
D gene: NA
CDR3 protein: CASSFRGRTEAFF